This TCR beta chain was recorded in a study of blood T cell repertoires in COVID-19. On the study more broadly: Researchers got acute and convalescent COVID-19 samples from the United States, Italy and Spain. T cells, B-cell-depleted T cells, or PBMCs provided the cDNA or gDNA that served as material.

V lost 5 bases, J lost 1 base, and 17 bases lay in between. The CDR3 has 16 amino acids. Germline V gene sequence: CDR1 SEHNR, CDR2 FQNEAQ (reference sequence). Original methodology: It was from reference gene primer amplification that nucleated cell counts were estimated. Profiled with immunoSEQ multiplex PCR; TCRdb holds only in-frame clones, not every one. The V and J calls and clone size were taken over from that table, and D and trimming were inferred from the DNA. The data contain about 250,000 clones, approximately 82% of them singletons. This TCR was recovered from a man aged 35 to 55 with active or convalescent COVID-19. The chain is built from TRBV7-9 and TRBJ2-5; D is possibly TRBD2 (5 bases). Specimen: peripheral blood. The CDR3, as DNA: TGTGCCAGCAGCGCCCTTAGCGATGAATTCCAAGAGACCCAGTACTTC. Translated, it gives CASSALSDEFQETQYF.